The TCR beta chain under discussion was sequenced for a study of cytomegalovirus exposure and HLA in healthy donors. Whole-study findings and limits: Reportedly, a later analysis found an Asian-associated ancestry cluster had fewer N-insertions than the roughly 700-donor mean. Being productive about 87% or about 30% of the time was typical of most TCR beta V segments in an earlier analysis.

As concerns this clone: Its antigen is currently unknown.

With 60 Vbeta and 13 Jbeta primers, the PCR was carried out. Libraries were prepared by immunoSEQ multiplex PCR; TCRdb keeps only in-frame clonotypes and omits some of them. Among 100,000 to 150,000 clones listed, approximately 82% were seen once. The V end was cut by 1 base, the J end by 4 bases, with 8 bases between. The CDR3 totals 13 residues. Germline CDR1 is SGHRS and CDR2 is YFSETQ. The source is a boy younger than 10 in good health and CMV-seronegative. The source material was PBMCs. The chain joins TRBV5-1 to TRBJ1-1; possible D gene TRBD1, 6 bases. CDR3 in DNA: TGCGCCAGCAGCTTGCAGGGGCCCACTGAAGCTTTCTTT. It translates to CASSLQGPTEAFF.